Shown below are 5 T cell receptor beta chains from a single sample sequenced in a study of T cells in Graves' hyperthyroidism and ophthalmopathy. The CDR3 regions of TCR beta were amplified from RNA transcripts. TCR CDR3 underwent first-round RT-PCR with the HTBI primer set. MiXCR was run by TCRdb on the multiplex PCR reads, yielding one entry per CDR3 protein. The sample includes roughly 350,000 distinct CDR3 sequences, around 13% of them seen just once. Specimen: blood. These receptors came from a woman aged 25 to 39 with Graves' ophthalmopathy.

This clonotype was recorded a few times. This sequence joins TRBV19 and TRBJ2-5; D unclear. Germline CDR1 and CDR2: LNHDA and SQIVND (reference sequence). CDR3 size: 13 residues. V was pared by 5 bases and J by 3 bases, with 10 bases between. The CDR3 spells CASSATEEETQYF. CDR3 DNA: TGTGCCAGTAGTGCGACCGAGGAAGAGACCCAGTACTTC.

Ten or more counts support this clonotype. The CDR3 region has the DNA TGCAGCGCCCGAAGGCAGATTGAAGCTTTCTTT. Translated, it gives CSARRQIEAFF. This chain links TRBV20-1 with TRBJ1-1; D gene uncertain. The V gene's germline CDR1 is DFQATT and CDR2 SNEGSKA (reference sequence). This CDR3 comprises 11 residues.

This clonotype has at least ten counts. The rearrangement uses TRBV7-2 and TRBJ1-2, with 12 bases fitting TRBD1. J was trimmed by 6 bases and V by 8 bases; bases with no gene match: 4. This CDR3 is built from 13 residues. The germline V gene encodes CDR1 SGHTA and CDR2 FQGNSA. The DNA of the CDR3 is TGTGCCAGCGGGGACAGGGGGCACGATGGCTACACCTTC. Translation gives CASGDRGHDGYTF.

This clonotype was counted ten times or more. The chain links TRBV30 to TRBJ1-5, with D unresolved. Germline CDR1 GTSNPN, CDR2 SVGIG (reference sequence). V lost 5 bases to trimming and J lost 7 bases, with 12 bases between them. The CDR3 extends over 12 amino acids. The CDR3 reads CAWDHLGQPQHF. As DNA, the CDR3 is TGTGCCTGGGACCATCTCGGACAGCCCCAGCATTTT.

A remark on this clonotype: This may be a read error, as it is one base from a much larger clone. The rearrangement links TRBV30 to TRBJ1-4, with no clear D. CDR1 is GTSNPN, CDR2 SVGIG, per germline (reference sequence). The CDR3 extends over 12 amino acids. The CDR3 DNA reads TGTGCCTGGAGTGTATTAGGTGAAGAACTGTTTTTT. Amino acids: CAWSVLGEELFF.